The clone carrying this TCR beta chain has just one count. This entry comes from a study of radiation and T cells in renal cell carcinoma. The CDR3 loop spans 16 amino acids. The V gene's germline CDR1 is SGHTA and CDR2 FQGNSA. V trimming: 1 base; J trimming: 8 bases; junction bases outside the gene matches: 5. Noted time point: baseline pretreatment blood. Treatment denoted: 15 Gy SBRT to primary tumor, nephrectomy 4 weeks later. Generated by immunoSEQ multiplex PCR, the TCRdb table keeps only in-frame clones and is missing some. The sample records 110,000 to 150,000 clones, approximately 82% being singletons.

The clonotype originates from a woman in her forties or fifties with renal cell carcinoma. Sequencing was performed on blood, taken from a patient whose treatment included radiotherapy and nephrectomy. V usage is TRBV7-2 and J usage is TRBJ2-3; 14 bases match TRBD2. CDR3 nucleotide sequence: TGTGCCAGCAGCTTAGGAGGGACTAGCGGGGGAGGTACGCAGTATTTT. Translation gives CASSLGGTSGGGTQYF.